This paragraph covers one TCR beta chain sequence. What it binds is unknown. Sequencing used immunoSEQ multiplex PCR; TCRdb keeps in-frame clones, though not all of them. The sample comprises roughly 2.1 million clones, roughly 91% of which are singletons, and roughly 1.7% rests with the top ten. Selected positively for CCR7 and CD45RO-negative, naive CD8 cells excluded terminally differentiated effector memory CD45RA+ cells. None of the donors, who were healthy HIV-negative adults, had recently had acute infections or vaccinations. Adult Caucasians living in Nashville, Tennessee made up all of the donors. With V trimmed by 0 bases and J by 7 bases, 7 bases remained unmatched. CDR3 size: 15 residues. Germline values: CDR1 SGHRS, CDR2 YFSETQ. These data originate in a study of shared clonotypes between healthy human individuals. General study findings and limits: Depth was large, yet rarefaction showed that sorted-subset sequencing was incomplete.

This clonotype originated in a young man in good health. Some clones in this sample may be carry-over from other donors' samples. The sequencing sample was made of naive CD8+ T cells from PBMCs. The gene calls are TRBV5-1 and TRBJ2-1, with TRBD1 matching over 7 bases. CDR3 DNA: TGCGCCAGCAGCTTGGTGGACAGGCGGATGAATGAGCAGTTCTTC. It is translated as CASSLVDRRMNEQFF.